One T cell receptor beta chain is described in this entry. Germline values: CDR1 LGHNA, CDR2 YNFKEQ. V lost 2 bases, J lost 10 bases, and 27 bases lay in between. The CDR3 spans 19 residues. This sample is drawn from a study of T cell responses to AZD1222 COVID-19 vaccine. Produced via immunoSEQ multiplex PCR; TCRdb's table is partial and in-frame only. The sample lists 100,000 to 130,000 clones; roughly 87% were seen once. The sequences come from peripheral blood, collected on day 0 of AZD1222 vaccination. This TCR derives from an adult in good health. The rearrangement joins TRBV4-2 to TRBJ1-6; perhaps TRBD1 as D (6 bases). The CDR3 DNA reads as TGTGCCAGCAGCCAACAAACTCAAGGTGGGGGGACAAGTCCCTCACCCCTCCACTTT. Amino acids: CASSQQTQGGGTSPSPLHF.